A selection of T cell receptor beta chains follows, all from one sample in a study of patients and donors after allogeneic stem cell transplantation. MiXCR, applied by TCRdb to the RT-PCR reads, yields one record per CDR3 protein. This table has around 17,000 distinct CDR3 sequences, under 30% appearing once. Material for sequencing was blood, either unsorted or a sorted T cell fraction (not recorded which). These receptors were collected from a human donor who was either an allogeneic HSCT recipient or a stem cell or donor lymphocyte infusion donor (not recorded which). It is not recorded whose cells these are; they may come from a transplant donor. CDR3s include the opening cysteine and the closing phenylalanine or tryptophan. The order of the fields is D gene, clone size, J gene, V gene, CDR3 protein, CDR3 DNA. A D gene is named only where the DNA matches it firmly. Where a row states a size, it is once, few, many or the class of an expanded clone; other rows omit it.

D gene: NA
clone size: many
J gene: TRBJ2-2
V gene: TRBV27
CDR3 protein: CASRQGTGELFF
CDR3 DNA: TGTGCCAGCAGACAGGGCACCGGGGAGCTGTTTTTT

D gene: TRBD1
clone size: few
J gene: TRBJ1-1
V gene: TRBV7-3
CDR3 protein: CASTLTGKTEAFF
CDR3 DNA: TGTGCCAGCACCCTGACAGGGAAGACTGAAGCTTTCTTT

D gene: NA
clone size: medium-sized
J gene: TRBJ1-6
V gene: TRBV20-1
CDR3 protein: CSARDRGEMGYNSPLHF
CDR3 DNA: TGCAGTGCTAGAGATAGGGGGGAAATGGGCTATAATTCACCCCTCCACTTT

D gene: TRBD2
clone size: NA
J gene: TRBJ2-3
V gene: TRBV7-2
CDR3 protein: CATAGGPADTQYF
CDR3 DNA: TGTGCCACGGCGGGGGGGCCGGCAGATACGCAGTATTTT

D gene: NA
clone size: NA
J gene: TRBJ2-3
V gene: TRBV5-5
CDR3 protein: CASSLDGRRSTDTQYF
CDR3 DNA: TGTGCCAGCAGCTTGGATGGAAGGAGAAGCACAGATACGCAGTATTTT

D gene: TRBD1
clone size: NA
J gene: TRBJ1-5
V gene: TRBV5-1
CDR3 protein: CASSPGQYQPQHF
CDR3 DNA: TGCGCCAGCAGCCCGGGACAGTACCAGCCCCAGCATTTT

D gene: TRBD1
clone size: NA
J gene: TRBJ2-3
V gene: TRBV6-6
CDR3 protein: CASSYPDRGTDTQYF
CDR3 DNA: TGTGCCAGCAGTTACCCGGACAGGGGGACAGATACGCAGTATTTT

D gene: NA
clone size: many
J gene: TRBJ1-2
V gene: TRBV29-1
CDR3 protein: CSVDPTGLEHTF
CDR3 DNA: TGCAGCGTTGACCCAACGGGACTTGAGCACACCTTC

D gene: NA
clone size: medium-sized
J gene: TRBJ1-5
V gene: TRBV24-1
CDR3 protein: CATSLSNQPQHF
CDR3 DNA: TGTGCCACCAGCCTAAGCAATCAGCCCCAGCATTTT

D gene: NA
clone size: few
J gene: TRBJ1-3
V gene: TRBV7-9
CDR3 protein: CASSLGPQGNTIYF
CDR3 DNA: TGTGCCAGCAGCTTAGGGCCCCAAGGGAACACCATATATTTT

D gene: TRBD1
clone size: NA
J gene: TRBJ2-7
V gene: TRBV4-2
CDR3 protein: CASSQGPGTGLSYEQYF
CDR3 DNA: TGTGCCAGCAGCCAAGGCCCGGGGACAGGACTATCCTACGAGCAGTACTTC

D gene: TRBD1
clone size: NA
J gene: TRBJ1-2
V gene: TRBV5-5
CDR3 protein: CASSFLQGHGYTF
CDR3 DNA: TGTGCCAGCAGCTTCCTACAGGGGCATGGCTACACCTTC

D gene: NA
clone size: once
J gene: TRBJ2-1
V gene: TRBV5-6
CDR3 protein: CASSYGLRRNEQFF
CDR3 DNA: TGTGCCAGCAGCTACGGACTGAGAAGAAATGAGCAGTTCTTC

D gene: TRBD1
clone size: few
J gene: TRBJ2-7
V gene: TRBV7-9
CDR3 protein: CASSLGGAGTGAWEQYF
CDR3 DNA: TGTGCCAGCAGCTTAGGAGGAGCGGGGACAGGGGCCTGGGAGCAGTACTTC

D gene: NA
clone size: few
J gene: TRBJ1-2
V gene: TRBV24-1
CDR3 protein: CATSDRRDAYGYTF
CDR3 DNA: TGTGCCACCAGTGATCGCCGGGATGCTTATGGCTACACCTTC

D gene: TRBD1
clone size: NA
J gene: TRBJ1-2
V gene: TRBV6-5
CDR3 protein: CASSQRTGEIYGYTF
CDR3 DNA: TGTGCCAGCAGCCAGAGGACAGGGGAGATCTATGGCTACACCTTC

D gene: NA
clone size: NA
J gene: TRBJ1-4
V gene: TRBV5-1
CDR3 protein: CASSGSGRPMGKLFF
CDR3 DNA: TGCGCCAGCAGCGGGAGCGGTAGGCCAATGGGTAAACTGTTTTTT

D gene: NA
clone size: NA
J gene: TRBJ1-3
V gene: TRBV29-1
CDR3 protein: CSVGDSGNTIYF
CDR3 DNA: TGCAGCGTCGGCGACTCTGGAAACACCATATATTTT

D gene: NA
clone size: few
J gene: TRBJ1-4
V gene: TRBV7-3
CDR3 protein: CASSSCGVATNEKLFF
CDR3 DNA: TGTGCCAGCAGCTCCTGTGGGGTGGCAACTAATGAAAAACTGTTTTTT

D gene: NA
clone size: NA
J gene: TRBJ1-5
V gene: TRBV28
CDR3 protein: CASSLDRVNQPQHF
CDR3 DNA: TGTGCCAGCAGTTTAGACAGAGTCAATCAGCCCCAGCATTTT

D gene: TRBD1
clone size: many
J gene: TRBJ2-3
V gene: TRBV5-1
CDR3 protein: CASSSGQRTDTQYF
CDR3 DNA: TGCGCCAGCAGCTCGGGACAGAGGACAGATACGCAGTATTTT

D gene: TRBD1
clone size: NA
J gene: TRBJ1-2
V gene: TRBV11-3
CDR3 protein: CASSLEDGTGTSNYGYTF
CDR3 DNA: TGTGCCAGCAGCTTAGAGGACGGGACAGGCACCTCTAACTATGGCTACACCTTC

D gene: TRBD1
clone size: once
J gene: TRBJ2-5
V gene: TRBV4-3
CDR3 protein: CASSQWTGGQETQYF
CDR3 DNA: TGCGCCAGCAGCCAATGGACAGGGGGCCAAGAGACCCAGTACTTC

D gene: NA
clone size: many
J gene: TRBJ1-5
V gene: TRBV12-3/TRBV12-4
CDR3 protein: CASSLRGSNQPQHF
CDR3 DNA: TGTGCCAGCAGTTTACGGGGATCCAATCAGCCCCAGCATTTT

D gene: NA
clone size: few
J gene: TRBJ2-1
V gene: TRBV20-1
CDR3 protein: CSARWRGGPMTYNEQFF
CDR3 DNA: TGCAGTGCTAGGTGGAGGGGGGGCCCTATGACCTACAATGAGCAGTTCTTC

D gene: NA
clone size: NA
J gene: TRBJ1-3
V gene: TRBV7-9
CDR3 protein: CASSPRQARLPDTIYF
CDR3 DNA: TGTGCCAGCAGCCCGAGACAGGCCCGCCTGCCAGACACCATATATTTT

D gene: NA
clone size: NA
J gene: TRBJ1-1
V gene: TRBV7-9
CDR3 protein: CASSLGYTEAFF
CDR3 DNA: TGTGCCAGCAGCTTAGGATACACTGAAGCTTTCTTT

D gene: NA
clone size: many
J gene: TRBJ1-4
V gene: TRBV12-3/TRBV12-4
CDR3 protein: CASSLIITPTNEKLFF
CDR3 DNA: TGTGCCAGCAGTCTAATCATTACACCAACTAATGAAAAACTGTTTTTT

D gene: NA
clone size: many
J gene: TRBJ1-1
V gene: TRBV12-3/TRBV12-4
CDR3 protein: CASKGNTEAFF
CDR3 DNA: TGTGCCAGCAAGGGTAACACTGAAGCTTTCTTT

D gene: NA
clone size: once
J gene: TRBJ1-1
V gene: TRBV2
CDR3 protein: CASSGTTVNTEAFF
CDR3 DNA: TGTGCCAGCAGTGGGACAACAGTGAACACTGAAGCTTTCTTT